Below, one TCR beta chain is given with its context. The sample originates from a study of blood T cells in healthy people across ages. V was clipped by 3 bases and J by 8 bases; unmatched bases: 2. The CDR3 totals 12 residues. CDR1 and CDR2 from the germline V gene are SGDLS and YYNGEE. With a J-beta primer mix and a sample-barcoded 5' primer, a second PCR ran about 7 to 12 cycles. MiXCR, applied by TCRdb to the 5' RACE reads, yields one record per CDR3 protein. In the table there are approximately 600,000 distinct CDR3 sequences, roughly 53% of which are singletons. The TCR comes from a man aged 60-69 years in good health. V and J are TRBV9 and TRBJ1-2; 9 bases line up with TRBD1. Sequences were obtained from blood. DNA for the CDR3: TGTGCCAGCAGCGCGGACAGGGGCGGCTACACCTTC. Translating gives CASSADRGGYTF.